The clone carrying this TCR beta chain was observed a handful of times. What it binds is unknown. What was sequenced were expressed TCRB transcripts, since all of the isolated RNA had been reverse transcribed. Sequencing was performed with immunoSEQ multiplex PCR; in TCRdb, only in-frame clones are kept and a portion is missing. The table includes roughly 120,000 clones, less than 40% detected once. On average, the one heparinised blood draw given by each donor was approximately 0.12 L. These data are taken from a study of beta chain features in type 1 diabetes. Study results and limitations: Shorter templates may be favored by PCR, equally so in patients and controls.

V gave up 2 bases and J gave up 8 bases, with 9 bases separating them. The germline V gene has CDR1 GTSNPN and CDR2 SVGIG (reference sequence). The CDR3 totals 11 residues. This clonotype was sampled from a woman aged 18-30 years in good health. Source material: stem cell memory CD4+ T cells from blood. The chain combines TRBV30 with TRBJ1-2; D gene unclear. The CDR3 bases are TGTGCCTGGAGTATTGGCTCGGGCTACACCTTC. Its protein product is CAWSIGSGYTF.